This is a list of T cell receptor beta chains from one sample in a study of T-cell reconstitution after alpha-beta-depleted transplantation in children. TCRdb re-derived calls from the PCR reads in MiXCR, one entry per CDR3 protein. This sample has about 58,000 distinct CDR3 sequences, with 44% found just once. The sequences come from PBMCs, mostly from graft donor cells, collected 360 days after TCRalphabeta/CD19-depleted stem cell transplant. The receptors come from a male patient younger than 18 who had a stem cell transplant for acute lymphoblastic leukemia, so the T cells may come from the graft donor. The conserved cysteine and the conserved F or W are not part of the CDR3 here. Fields, in order: J gene, V gene, CDR3 protein.

>TRBJ2-5|TRBV25-1
ASSEYQVGGTQY
>TRBJ2-1|TRBV12-3/TRBV12-4
ASTLDSPWYNEQF
>TRBJ1-1|TRBV7-9
ASSLEAENTEAF
>TRBJ2-7|TRBV2
ASRGTVYEQY
>TRBJ2-6|TRBV28
ASSRGSSGANVLT
>TRBJ2-7|TRBV20-1
SARRTGVEQY
>TRBJ2-7|TRBV19
ASSGDSGYEQY
>TRBJ2-7|TRBV28
ASSFFGVGRGYEQY
>TRBJ2-3|TRBV5-6
ASSLTGPGSPRESTDTQY
>TRBJ2-5|TRBV4-2
ASSQDRTRSTQY
>TRBJ2-1|TRBV7-3
ASSLRAGPRNEQF
>TRBJ2-3|TRBV12-3/TRBV12-4
ASTFLGQAPEDTQY
>TRBJ1-5|TRBV20-1
SARKGNQPQH
>TRBJ2-2|TRBV9
ASSVEWGGELF
>TRBJ2-3|TRBV6-4
ASSRLYSTSRTDTQY
>TRBJ2-7|TRBV27
ASSLLQGEAYEQY
>TRBJ2-2|TRBV12-3/TRBV12-4
ASKGGISAGELF
>TRBJ2-3|TRBV20-1
SAHVLGLDTDTQY
>TRBJ2-1|TRBV28
ASSLWQAGVLNEQF
>TRBJ1-3|TRBV29-1
SATPGQGNTIY
>TRBJ1-2|TRBV12-3/TRBV12-4
ASSLFGTGIYGYT
>TRBJ2-5|TRBV7-6
ASSLAGSAGARETQY
>TRBJ2-1|TRBV28
ASSLTSGRNSEQF
>TRBJ2-7|TRBV5-1
ASSPGTGGRFSEQY
>TRBJ2-2|TRBV12-3/TRBV12-4
ASRRTDPWTGELF
>TRBJ1-1|TRBV7-9
ASSPRDSHTEAF
>TRBJ2-5|TRBV7-9
ASTDRLQETQY
>TRBJ2-1|TRBV7-4
ASSPRLAGTYEQF
>TRBJ2-1|TRBV5-1
ASSVKDPSSYNEQF
>TRBJ2-7|TRBV3-1
ASSDAPLGQGAYEQY
>TRBJ2-7|TRBV6-2/TRBV6-3
ASRLPRSGNYYEQY
>TRBJ2-2|TRBV12-3/TRBV12-4
ASLARANTGELF
>TRBJ2-7|TRBV15
ATSSERAGSYEQY
>TRBJ2-3|TRBV29-1
SVEDPPTDTQY
>TRBJ2-2|TRBV4-3
ASSPPEYTGELF
>TRBJ2-1|TRBV20-1
SAWVSYNEQF
>TRBJ2-3|TRBV12-3/TRBV12-4
ASSGSDTQY